This note documents a single T cell receptor beta chain sequence. Its antigen is not yet known. Nothing much larger sits one base from this clone, and base qualities are not available. The data were taken from a study of blood T cell repertoires in COVID-19 (dated by TCRdb to between 2020 and 2021). Regarding the complete study: The collaborator samples originated in the United States, Italy and Spain and spanned the acute and convalescent phases of COVID-19. Where HLA class I and class II types were available, the types were taken from metadata supplied by the sample provider, not from assay-based typing. Deeply sampled blood TCRbeta repertoires from subjects exposed to, actively infected with, or recovered from COVID-19 were included in the dataset. The repertoires were made available in a free public database intended to serve as a resource for research on the immune response to SARS-CoV-2. The samples were drawn from the first 160 participants of the ongoing ImmuneRACE study and from 1,254 subjects provided by 6 global collaborators. Sample metadata almost always included a de-identified subject ID, COVID-19 status, age in years and sex. The prospective study material was composed of cDNA or gDNA derived from T cells, B-cell-depleted T cells, or PBMCs. On the study overall, not on this receptor specifically: How much clinical and demographic metadata was included differed by source and by participant, and the metadata was provided uncurated.

V and J lose 0 bases and 3 bases, and a span of 12 bases separates them. The cysteine opens and the phenylalanine closes a CDR3 of 15 amino acids. The read is trimmed to its CDR3 DNA, 45 bases read in frame from base 1. From a lookup of the germline V gene, CDR1 and CDR2 are SGHRS and YFSETQ. Whole blood was collected in K2EDTA tubes by collaborating institutions according to the institutions' own protocols. Collaborator samples were shipped for TCRbeta analysis as frozen whole blood, isolated PBMCs, or DNA extracted from either sample type. TCRbeta CDR3 regions were amplified from genomic DNA by means of the immunoSEQ Assay, a bias-controlled multiplex PCR. The study's own analysis went as follows. Within the assay, amplification of reference gene primers was used to estimate how many nucleated cells each sample contained. To quantify the absolute abundance of each unique TCRbeta CDR3 rearrangement, sequence reads were collapsed and filtered. Productive Simpson clonality was computed per sample as the square root of Simpson's diversity index over productive rearrangements. Held by TCRdb, this immuneACCESS table contains in-frame sequences only and omits some clones. Under half of the omission traces to an unresolved V gene where checked; the cause of the rest is unknown. That table is the source of V, J and clone size, and D and trimming were worked out from the DNA. The sample table contains about 200,000 clones; only one count was recorded for 75% to 90% of them. The top ten clonotypes cover approximately 5.3% of the sample.

Sample: peripheral blood. The TCR comes from a human donor in a cohort sampled during active COVID-19. The chain links TRBV5-1 with TRBJ1-1, with TRBD1 perhaps the D gene, on 6 matching bases. CDR3 sequence: CASSLGPDSHTEAFF. DNA sequence: TGCGCCAGCAGCTTGGGCCCGGACAGCCACACTGAAGCTTTCTTT. Supplemented by the reference TRBV5-1 and TRBJ1-1 proteins around the CDR3, the complete variable domain is KAGVTQTPRYLIKTRGQQVTLSCSPISGHRSVSWYQQTPGQGLQFLFEYFSETQRNKGNFPGRFSGRQFSNSRSEMNVSTLELGDSALYLCASSLGPDSHTEAFFGQGTRLTVV.